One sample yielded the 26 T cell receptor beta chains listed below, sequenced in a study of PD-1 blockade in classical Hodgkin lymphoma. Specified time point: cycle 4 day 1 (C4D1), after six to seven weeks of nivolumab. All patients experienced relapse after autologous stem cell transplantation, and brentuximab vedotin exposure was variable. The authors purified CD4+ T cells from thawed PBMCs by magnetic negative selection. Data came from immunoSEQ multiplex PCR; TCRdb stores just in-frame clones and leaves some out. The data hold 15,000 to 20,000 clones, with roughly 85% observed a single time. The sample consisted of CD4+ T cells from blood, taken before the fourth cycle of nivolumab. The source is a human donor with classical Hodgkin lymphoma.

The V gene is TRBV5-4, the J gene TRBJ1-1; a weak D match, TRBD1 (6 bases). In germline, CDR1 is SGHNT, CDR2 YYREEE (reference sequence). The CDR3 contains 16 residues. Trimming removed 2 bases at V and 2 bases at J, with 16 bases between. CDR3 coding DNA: TGTGCCAGCAGCTTTGGGGGGCGGGTAAAAAACACTGAAGCTTTCTTT. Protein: CASSFGGRVKNTEAFF.

This CDR3 is CASSPPGRGKNIQYF. DNA for the CDR3: TGTGCCAGCTCACCCCCTGGCCGAGGAAAGAACATTCAGTACTTC. The V and J genes are TRBV18 and TRBJ2-4; D is uncertain. Germline CDR1 reads KGHSH; CDR2 reads LQKENI. The CDR3 sequence is 15 residues long. V was pared by 3 bases and J by 7 bases, with 16 bases between.

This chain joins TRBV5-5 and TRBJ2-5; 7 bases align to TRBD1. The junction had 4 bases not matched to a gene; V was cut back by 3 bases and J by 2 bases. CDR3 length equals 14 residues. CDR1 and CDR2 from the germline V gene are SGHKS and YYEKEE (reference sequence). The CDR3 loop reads CASSSTGRQETQYF. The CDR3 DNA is TGTGCCAGCAGCTCGACAGGGCGGCAAGAGACCCAGTACTTC.

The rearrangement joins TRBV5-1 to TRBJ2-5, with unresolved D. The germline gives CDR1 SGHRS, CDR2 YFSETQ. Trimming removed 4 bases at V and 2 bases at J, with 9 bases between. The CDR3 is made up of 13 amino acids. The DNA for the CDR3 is TGCGCCAGCAGCCCGCATCCACAAGAGACCCAGTACTTC. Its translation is CASSPHPQETQYF.

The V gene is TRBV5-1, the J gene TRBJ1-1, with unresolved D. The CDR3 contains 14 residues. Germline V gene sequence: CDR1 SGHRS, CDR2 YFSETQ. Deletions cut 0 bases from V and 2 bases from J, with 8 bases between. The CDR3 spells CASSLAWGNTEAFF. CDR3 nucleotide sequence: TGCGCCAGCAGCTTGGCTTGGGGAAACACTGAAGCTTTCTTT.

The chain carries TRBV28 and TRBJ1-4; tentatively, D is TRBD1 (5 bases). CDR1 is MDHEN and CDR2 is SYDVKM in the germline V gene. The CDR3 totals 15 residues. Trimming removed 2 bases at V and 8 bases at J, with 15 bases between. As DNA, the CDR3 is TGTGCCAGCAGTTTAACCTTTGGGGCCCTAGAAAAACTGTTTTTT. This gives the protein CASSLTFGALEKLFF.

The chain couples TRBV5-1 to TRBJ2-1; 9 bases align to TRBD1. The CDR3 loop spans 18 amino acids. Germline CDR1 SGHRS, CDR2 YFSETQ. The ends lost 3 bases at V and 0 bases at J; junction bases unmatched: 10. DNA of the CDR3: TGCGCCAGCAGCTCCCTGGGGACAGGGATTTTCTCCTACAATGAGCAGTTCTTC. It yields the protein CASSSLGTGIFSYNEQFF.

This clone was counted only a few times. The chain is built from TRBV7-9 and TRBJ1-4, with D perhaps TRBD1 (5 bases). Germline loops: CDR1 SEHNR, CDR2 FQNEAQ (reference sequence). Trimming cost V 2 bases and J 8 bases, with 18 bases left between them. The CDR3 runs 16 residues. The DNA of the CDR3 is TGTGCCAGCAGCTTAAGCGGGGGTCAGCTAGGGGAAAAACTGTTTTTT. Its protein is CASSLSGGQLGEKLFF. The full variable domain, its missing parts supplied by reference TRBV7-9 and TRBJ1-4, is DTGVSQNPRHKITKRGQNVTFRCDPISEHNRLYWYRQTLGQGPEFLTYFQNEAQLEKSRLLSDRFSAERPKGSFSTLEIQRTEQGDSAMYLCASSLSGGQLGEKLFFGSGTQLSVL.

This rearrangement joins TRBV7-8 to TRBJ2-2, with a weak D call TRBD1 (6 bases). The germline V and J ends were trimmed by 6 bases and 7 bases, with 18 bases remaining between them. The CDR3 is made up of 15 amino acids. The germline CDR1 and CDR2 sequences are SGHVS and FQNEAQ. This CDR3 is CASRIFQGMSGELFF. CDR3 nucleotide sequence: TGTGCCAGCAGGATTTTTCAGGGGATGAGCGGGGAGCTGTTTTTT.

The CDR3 region is CASRLWTGVSGNTIYF. The CDR3 bases are TGTGCCAGCAGGCTATGGACAGGGGTCTCTGGAAACACCATATATTTT. The V and J genes are TRBV6-6 and TRBJ1-3; 9 bases agree with TRBD1. CDR1 is MNHNY, CDR2 SVGAGI, per germline (reference sequence). This CDR3 spans 16 amino acids. V shed 6 bases, J shed 0 bases, and the junction held 6 bases outside the gene matches.

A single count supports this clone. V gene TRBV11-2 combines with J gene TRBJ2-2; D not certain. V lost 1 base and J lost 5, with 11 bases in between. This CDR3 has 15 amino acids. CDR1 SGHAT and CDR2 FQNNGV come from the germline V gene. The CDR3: CASSLVPTQTGELFF. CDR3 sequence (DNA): TGTGCCAGCAGCTTAGTCCCTACACAAACCGGGGAGCTGTTTTTT. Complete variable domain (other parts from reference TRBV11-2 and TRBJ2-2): EAGVAQSPRYKIIEKRQSVAFWCNPISGHATLYWYQQILGQGPKLLIQFQNNGVVDDSQLPKDRFSAERLKGVDSTLKIQPAKLEDSAVYLCASSLVPTQTGELFFGEGSRLTVL.

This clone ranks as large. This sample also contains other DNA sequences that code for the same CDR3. CDR3 coding DNA: TGTGCCTGGAGTGTACGCGGAGGGAGCTCTGGAAACACCATATATTTT. It codes for CAWSVRGGSSGNTIYF. This rearrangement joins TRBV30 to TRBJ1-3; D call uncertain. CDR1 is GTSNPN, CDR2 SVGIG, per germline (reference sequence). This CDR3 spans 16 amino acids. V was pared by 0 bases and J by 0 bases, with 12 bases between.

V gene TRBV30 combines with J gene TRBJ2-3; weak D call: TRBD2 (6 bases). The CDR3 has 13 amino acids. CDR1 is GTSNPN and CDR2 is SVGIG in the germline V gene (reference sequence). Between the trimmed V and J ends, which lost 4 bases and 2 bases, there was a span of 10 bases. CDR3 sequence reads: CAWNRDFTDTQYF. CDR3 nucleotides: TGTGCCTGGAACCGGGACTTCACAGATACGCAGTATTTT. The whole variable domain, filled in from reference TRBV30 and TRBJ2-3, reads SQTIHQWPATLVQPVGSPLSLECTVEGTSNPNLYWYRQAAGRGLQLLFYSVGIGQISSEVPQNLSASRPQDRQFILSSKKLLLSDSGFYLCAWNRDFTDTQYFGPGTRLTVL.

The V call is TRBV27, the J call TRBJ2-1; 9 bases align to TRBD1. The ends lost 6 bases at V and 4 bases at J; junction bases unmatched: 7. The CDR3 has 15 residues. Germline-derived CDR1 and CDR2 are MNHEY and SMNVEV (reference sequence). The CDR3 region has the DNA TGTGCCAGCAGCCCGGGACAGGGTCTATACAATGAGCAGTTCTTC. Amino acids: CASSPGQGLYNEQFF.

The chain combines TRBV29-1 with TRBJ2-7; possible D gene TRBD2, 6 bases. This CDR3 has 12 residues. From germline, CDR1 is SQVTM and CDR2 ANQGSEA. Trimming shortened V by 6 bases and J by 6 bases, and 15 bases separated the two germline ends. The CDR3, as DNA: TGCAGCGTGGGTCCTTTGGGGGGCGAGCAGTACTTC. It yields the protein CSVGPLGGEQYF.

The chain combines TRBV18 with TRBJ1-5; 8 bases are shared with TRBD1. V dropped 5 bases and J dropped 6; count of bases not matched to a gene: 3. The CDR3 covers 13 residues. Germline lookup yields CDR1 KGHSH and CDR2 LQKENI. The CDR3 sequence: CASSGQGAQPQHF. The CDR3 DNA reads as TGTGCCAGCTCAGGACAGGGCGCTCAGCCCCAGCATTTT.

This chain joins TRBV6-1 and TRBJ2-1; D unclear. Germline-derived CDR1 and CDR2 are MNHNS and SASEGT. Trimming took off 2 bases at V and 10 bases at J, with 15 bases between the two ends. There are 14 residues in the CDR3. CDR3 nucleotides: TGTGCCAGCAGTGAAAAGGCAGACCTCAAAGAGCAGTTCTTC. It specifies CASSEKADLKEQFF.

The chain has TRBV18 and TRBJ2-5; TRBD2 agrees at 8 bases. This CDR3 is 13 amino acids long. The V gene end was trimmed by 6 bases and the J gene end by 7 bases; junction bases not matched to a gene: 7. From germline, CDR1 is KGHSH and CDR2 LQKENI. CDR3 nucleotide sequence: TGTGCCAGCTCCGGGACTAGTCATGGGACCCAGTACTTC. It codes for CASSGTSHGTQYF.

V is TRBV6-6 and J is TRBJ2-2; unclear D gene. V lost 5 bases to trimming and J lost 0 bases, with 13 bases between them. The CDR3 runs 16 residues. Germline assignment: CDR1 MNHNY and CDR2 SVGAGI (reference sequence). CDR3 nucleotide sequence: TGTGCCAGCAGTCGCTCGGACGGCGCGAACACCGGGGAGCTGTTTTTT. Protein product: CASSRSDGANTGELFF.

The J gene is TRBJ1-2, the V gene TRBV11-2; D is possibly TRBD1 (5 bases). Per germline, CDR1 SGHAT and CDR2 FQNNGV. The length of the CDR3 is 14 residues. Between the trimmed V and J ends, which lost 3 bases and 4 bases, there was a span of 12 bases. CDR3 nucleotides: TGTGCCAGCAGCTTGGGCAGGCAGGGCTATGGCTACACCTTC. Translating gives CASSLGRQGYGYTF.

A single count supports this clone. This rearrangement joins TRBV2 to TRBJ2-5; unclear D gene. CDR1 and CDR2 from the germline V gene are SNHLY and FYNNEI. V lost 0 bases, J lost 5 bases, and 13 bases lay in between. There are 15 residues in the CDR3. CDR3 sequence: CASSEAIGLLETQYF. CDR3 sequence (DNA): TGTGCCAGCAGTGAAGCCATTGGGCTCTTGGAGACCCAGTACTTC.

The CDR3 is CASSGRTGELFF. In DNA form, the CDR3 reads TGTGCCAGCAGCGGGAGAACCGGGGAGCTGTTTTTT. The J gene is TRBJ2-2, the V gene TRBV28, with a tentative D call TRBD2 (6 bases). V lost 6 bases and J lost 5, with 7 bases in between. The CDR3 runs 12 residues. Germline V gene lookup returns CDR1 MDHEN and CDR2 SYDVKM.

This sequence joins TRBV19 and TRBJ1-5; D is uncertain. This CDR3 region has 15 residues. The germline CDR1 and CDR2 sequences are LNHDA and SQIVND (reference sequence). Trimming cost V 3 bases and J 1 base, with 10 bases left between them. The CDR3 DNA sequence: TGTGCCAGTAGTATCCCGCCAAACAGCAATCAGCCCCAGCATTTT. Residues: CASSIPPNSNQPQHF. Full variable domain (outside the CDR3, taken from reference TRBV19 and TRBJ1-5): DGGITQSPKYLFRKEGQNVTLSCEQNLNHDAMYWYRQDPGQGLRLIYYSQIVNDFQKGDIAEGYSVSREKKESFPLTVTSAQKNPTAFYLCASSIPPNSNQPQHFGDGTRLSIL.

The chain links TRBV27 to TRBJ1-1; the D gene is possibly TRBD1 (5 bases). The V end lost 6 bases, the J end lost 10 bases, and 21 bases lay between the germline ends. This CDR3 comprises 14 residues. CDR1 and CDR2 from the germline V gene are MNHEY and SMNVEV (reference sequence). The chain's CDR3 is CASRRMGRESAAFF. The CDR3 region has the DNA TGTGCCAGCAGGCGCATGGGCAGGGAGTCTGCAGCTTTCTTT.

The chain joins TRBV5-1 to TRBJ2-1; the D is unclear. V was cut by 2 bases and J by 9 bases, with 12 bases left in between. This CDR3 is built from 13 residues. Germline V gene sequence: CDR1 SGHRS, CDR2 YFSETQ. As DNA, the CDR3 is TGCGCCAGCAGCTTAAAGATGGACGGTGAGCAGTTCTTC. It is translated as CASSLKMDGEQFF.

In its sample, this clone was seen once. This CDR3 reads CATGESSYEQYF. CDR3 sequence (DNA): TGTGCCACCGGCGAGAGCTCCTACGAGCAGTACTTC. The chain recombines TRBV10-3 with TRBJ2-7, with D unresolved. Deletions cut 10 bases from V and 0 bases from J, with 10 bases between. The CDR3 runs 12 residues. The germline V gene has CDR1 ENHRY and CDR2 SYGVKD.